This is a list of T cell receptor beta chains from one sample in a study of shared clonotypes between healthy human individuals. Clones were sequenced by immunoSEQ multiplex PCR, and TCRdb holds only the in-frame ones, with some missing. Seen here are hundreds of thousands of clones, 55% to 85% observed once, and the top ten hold under 2%. What was sequenced was memory CD4+ T cells sorted from blood. These receptors all stem from a woman in her thirties in good health. The CDR3 runs from the conserved cysteine through the conserved F or W. A D gene is named only where the DNA matches it firmly. The size entry is marked missing in some rows and otherwise reads once, few, many or a size class.

cdr3_nt,cdr3_aa,clone_size,v_call,j_call,d_call
TGTGCCTGGTCCGGACAGGGGGTCGGTTCACCCCTCCACTTT,CAWSGQGVGSPLHF,once,TRBV30,TRBJ1-6,TRBD1
TGCGCCAGCAGCCAGGCAGGTTCCCTAGGGAACTATGGCTACACCTTC,CASSQAGSLGNYGYTF,many,TRBV4-1,TRBJ1-2,.
TGTGCCAGCGGACGTGGGACACATCAGCCCCAGCATTTT,CASGRGTHQPQHF,.,TRBV28,TRBJ1-5,.
TGCGCCAGCAGCCAAGTGACAGGACCTCACTACGAGCAGTACTTC,CASSQVTGPHYEQYF,.,TRBV4-1,TRBJ2-7,.
TGTGCCAGCAGCCAGGACACGCTAGATACGCAGTATTTT,CASSQDTLDTQYF,.,TRBV11-2,TRBJ2-3,.
TGTGCCAGCAGACTAGCGGAAGGCACCGGGGAGCTGTTTTTT,CASRLAEGTGELFF,few,TRBV6-9,TRBJ2-2,TRBD2
TGCAGCGTAGACAGGGTGGCAGTGAATGAGCAGTTCTTC,CSVDRVAVNEQFF,.,TRBV29-1,TRBJ2-1,TRBD1
TGCGCCAGCAGCTTGGTCCAGCATACCTACGAGCAGTACTTC,CASSLVQHTYEQYF,.,TRBV5-1,TRBJ2-7,.
TGTGCCAGCCACGTGGGACAGGGAAGCGAGCAGTACTTC,CASHVGQGSEQYF,.,TRBV7-8,TRBJ2-7,TRBD1
TGTGCCAGCAGCCTACAACGGGACAGCTATGGCTACACCTTC,CASSLQRDSYGYTF,.,TRBV11-2,TRBJ1-2,TRBD1
TGTGCCAGCAGCTTGAGAGGGGCCCGCTACGAGCAGTACTTC,CASSLRGARYEQYF,.,TRBV5-6,TRBJ2-7,.
TGTGCCAGCAGTGAACCGTCAGGCCAAGAGACCCAGTACTTC,CASSEPSGQETQYF,.,TRBV2,TRBJ2-5,.
TGTGCCAGCAGCTCCGTTGGGGGGGGAGGAAACACCATATATTTT,CASSSVGGGGNTIYF,once,TRBV28,TRBJ1-3,.
TGTGCCAGCAGCTTAATCCAGAAGACCGGGGAGCTGTTTTTT,CASSLIQKTGELFF,.,TRBV7-2,TRBJ2-2,.
TGTGCCAGCCGTGTCCGGGGGTCGGGCACTGAAGCTTTCTTT,CASRVRGSGTEAFF,.,TRBV19,TRBJ1-1,.
TGTGCCAGCAGTGAACGTCTAGCGGATCTCTCCTACGAGCAGTACTTC,CASSERLADLSYEQYF,few,TRBV2,TRBJ2-7,TRBD2
TGTGCCAGCAGCTACGTATTCGGACACCCCTCTCATGGCTACACCTTC,CASSYVFGHPSHGYTF,.,TRBV7-2,TRBJ1-2,.
TGTGCCAGCAGCTCCTCCAGGGTCTCGGACGAGCAGTACTTC,CASSSSRVSDEQYF,.,TRBV11-2,TRBJ2-7,.
TGTGCCATCAGCTTGCTAGCGGGAGACAACGAGCAGTACTTC,CAISLLAGDNEQYF,few,TRBV10-3,TRBJ2-7,TRBD2
TGTGCCAGCAGTTCTATCAGGGGTGGTAGTCAGCCCCAGCATTTT,CASSSIRGGSQPQHF,.,TRBV27,TRBJ1-5,.
TGTGCCAGTACCCACGGGACAAGCTATGGCTACACCTTC,CASTHGTSYGYTF,.,TRBV19,TRBJ1-2,.
TGTGCCAGCAGCCTCCAGGGTAGCACAGATACGCAGTATTTT,CASSLQGSTDTQYF,.,TRBV7-2,TRBJ2-3,.
TGTGCCAGTACAATGGGGGGGTACCAGCCCCAGCATTTT,CASTMGGYQPQHF,.,TRBV19,TRBJ1-5,.
TGTGCCAGCAGTGAATCGGGGGAGGAAAATCAGCCCCAGCATTTT,CASSESGEENQPQHF,.,TRBV2,TRBJ1-5,.